The entry that follows covers one TCR beta chain sequence. Its antigen is not known. The source of the sample is a study of STAT5B mutations in CD4+ large granular lymphocyte leukemia. General observations from the study: CD4-sorted patient repertoires seemed more clonal than healthy CD4+ repertoires. No patients shared main leukemic clonotypes, though less than 30% appeared at low frequency elsewhere.

Sequenced by immunoSEQ multiplex PCR; TCRdb stores in-frame clones only, minus some. This table has under 35,000 clones, approximately 79% appearing once. This CDR3 has 15 residues. Germline V gene lookup returns CDR1 KGHSH and CDR2 LQKENI. V was clipped by 3 bases and J by 2 bases, with 14 bases between them. The genes are TRBV18 and TRBJ2-7; D may match TRBD1 or TRBD2 (5 bases each). Sequencing input: CD4+ T cells from blood buffy coats. The sequence was collected from a human donor in good health. Written as DNA, the CDR3 is TGTGCCAGCTCACCGGGGGAAGGATGGGCCTACGAGCAGTACTTC. Its translation is CASSPGEGWAYEQYF.